This TCR beta chain was captured in a study of blood T cell repertoires in COVID-19. For the study at large: Italy, Spain and the United States were the sources of the convalescent and acute COVID-19 samples.

This CDR3 region has 14 residues. The germline V gene has CDR1 MGHRA and CDR2 YSYEKL. Trimming left V 2 bases short and J 8 bases short, with 16 bases between. Assay used: immunoSEQ multiplex PCR; TCRdb lists only in-frame clones, some missing. The table includes some 150,000 clones, 80% to 90% detected once. The clonotype was recovered from a woman aged 50 to 60 with acute or convalescent COVID-19. The genes are TRBV4-1 and TRBJ2-7, with a weak D call TRBD1 (5 bases). The source material was peripheral blood. CDR3 in DNA: TGCGCCAGCAGCCAACCTCTCACAGGTCCTAAGCAGTACTTC. It encodes CASSQPLTGPKQYF.